The next 26 T cell receptor beta chains were all read from a single sample in a study of response to subunit inactivated influenza vaccine. TCRdb redid the calling of the RT-PCR reads with MiXCR, one entry per CDR3 protein. The sample holds 710,000 or so distinct CDR3 sequences, 15% to 19% seen once. The specimen was PBMCs from blood, collected less than 13 days after vaccination. Every receptor here comes from a man over 45 who received an inactivated influenza vaccine.

V usage is TRBV6-2 or TRBV6-3 and J usage is TRBJ2-7; no clear D gene. The CDR3 has 12 residues. V was pared by 2 bases and J by 2 bases, with 4 bases between. The germline V gene encodes CDR1 MNHEY and CDR2 SVGEGT. CDR3 amino acids: CASSYEAYEQYF. CDR3 nucleotides: TGTGCCAGCAGTTACGAGGCCTACGAGCAGTACTTC.

The chain employs TRBV7-2 and TRBJ1-3; D uncertain. The CDR3 loop spans 16 amino acids. Trimming stripped 1 base from V and 0 bases from J, with 10 bases between. The germline gives CDR1 SGHTA, CDR2 FQGNSA. The CDR3 bases are TGTGCCAGCAGCTTAGAATCGGCCCGCTCTGGAAACACCATATATTTT. The encoded protein is CASSLESARSGNTIYF. Full variable domain (rest looked up from reference TRBV7-2 and TRBJ1-3): GAGVSQSPSNKVTEKGKDVELRCDPISGHTALYWYRQSLGQGLEFLIYFQGNSAPDKSGLPSDRFSAERTGGSVSTLTIQRTQQEDSAVYLCASSLESARSGNTIYFGEGSWLTVV.

The J gene is TRBJ2-5, the V gene TRBV5-6; the match to TRBD1 covers 11 bases. The trim removed 3 bases at V and 4 bases at J, leaving 5 bases unmatched. Germline loops: CDR1 SGHDT, CDR2 YYEEEE. This CDR3 region has 15 residues. CDR3 in DNA: TGTGCCAGCAGCTGGGGACAGGGGGGTGGAGAGACCCAGTACTTC. Translating gives CASSWGQGGGETQYF.

The V and J genes are TRBV18 and TRBJ1-1; D gene unclear. Germline CDR1 KGHSH, CDR2 LQKENI. The V and J ends lost 0 bases and 5 bases respectively, with 7 bases between them. CDR3 length equals 13 residues. DNA of the CDR3: TGTGCCAGCTCACCACCGGCGTGGACTGAAGCTTTCTTT. This translates into CASSPPAWTEAFF.

At least ten counts were recorded for this clonotype. V and J are TRBV9 and TRBJ2-3, with D perhaps assigned TRBD1 or TRBD2 (5 bases each). The V and J ends lost 2 bases and 2 bases respectively, with 9 bases between them. The CDR3 covers 14 residues. From germline, CDR1 is SGDLS and CDR2 YYNGEE. CDR3 amino acids: CASSVGTVTDTQYF. The CDR3 bases are TGTGCCAGCAGCGTCGGGACCGTCACAGATACGCAGTATTTT.

This chain uses TRBV12-3 or TRBV12-4 with TRBJ2-6; 10 bases fit TRBD1. V gave up 1 base and J gave up 0 bases; unmatched junction bases: 0. This CDR3 is built from 17 residues. The CDR3 is CASSLGTGGSGANVLTF. The CDR3 DNA reads TGTGCCAGCAGTTTAGGGACAGGGGGCTCTGGGGCCAACGTCCTGACTTTC.

This chain connects TRBV4-1 to TRBJ2-7; 14 bases align to TRBD2. The length of the CDR3 is 19 residues. J was trimmed by 2 bases and V by 0 bases; bases with no gene match: 9. Looked up from germline, CDR1 is MGHRA and CDR2 is YSYEKL. The CDR3 region is CASSQEGLAGVRRPYEQYF. In DNA, the CDR3 is TGCGCCAGCAGCCAAGAGGGACTAGCGGGGGTAAGAAGACCCTACGAGCAGTACTTC.

A few counts support this clonotype. The rearrangement joins TRBV11-1 to TRBJ2-1; 10 nucleotides agree with TRBD2. The trim removed 1 base at V and 6 bases at J, leaving 3 bases unmatched. The germline V gene has CDR1 SGHAT and CDR2 FQDESV (reference sequence). This CDR3 is 15 amino acids long. CDR3 DNA: TGTGCCAGCAGCTTAGAACTAGCGGGGACCAATGAGCAGTTCTTC. Its protein is CASSLELAGTNEQFF.

This clonotype was counted a few times. The V gene is TRBV30, the J gene TRBJ1-3; possible D gene TRBD1, 5 bases. The ends were cut back, 6 bases at V and 2 bases at J, with 8 bases in the middle. This CDR3 comprises 12 residues. CDR1 and CDR2 (germline): GTSNPN, SVGIG (reference sequence). The CDR3 nucleotides are TGTGCCTGTGGGGGGGCTGGAAACACCATATATTTT. This gives the protein CACGGAGNTIYF.

In its sample, this clonotype was seen a few times. The genes are TRBV27 and TRBJ2-3, with 9 positions matching TRBD2. Germline V gene data show CDR1 as MNHEY and CDR2 as SMNVEV (reference sequence). Trimming at V came to 1 base and at J to 4 bases, leaving 9 bases not matched to a gene. The CDR3 loop spans 17 amino acids. Written as DNA, the CDR3 is TGTGCCAGCAGTTTATTCGGAGCGGGGGGTACCGCAGATACGCAGTATTTT. Its protein product is CASSLFGAGGTADTQYF.

This clonotype has only a few counts. The chain is built from TRBV4-2 and TRBJ2-1; D gene unclear. Trimming removed 6 bases from V and 0 bases from J, with 12 bases in between. Germline loops: CDR1 LGHNA, CDR2 YNFKEQ. This CDR3 spans 15 amino acids. The CDR3 protein is CASSNLPSSYNEQFF. The CDR3 coding sequence is TGTGCCAGCAGTAACTTGCCGAGCTCCTACAATGAGCAGTTCTTC.

This clonotype showed up just a few times. V is TRBV30 and J is TRBJ2-2, with 13 bases lining up with TRBD2. J was trimmed by 6 bases and V by 3 bases; bases with no gene match: 7. The CDR3 contains 16 residues. Germline V gives CDR1 GTSNPN, CDR2 SVGIG (reference sequence). The CDR3 DNA sequence: TGTGCCTGGAGCTTCGGACTAGCGGGGGCGGCCGGGGAGCTGTTTTTT. Amino acids: CAWSFGLAGAAGELFF.

The genes are TRBV6-5 and TRBJ2-1, with D perhaps TRBD1 (7 bases). The CDR3 totals 13 residues. In germline, CDR1 is MNHEY, CDR2 SVGAGI. The ends were cut back, 3 bases at V and 12 bases at J, with 15 bases in the middle. The CDR3, as DNA: TGTGCCAGCAGTTATGGAGGGGGCGCGACGCAGTTCTTC. Residues: CASSYGGGATQFF.

This clonotype was picked up a small number of times. This chain uses TRBV7-8 with TRBJ2-1, with a weak D call TRBD2 (6 bases). V was shortened by 4 bases and J by 8 bases, with 15 bases between the two germline ends. The CDR3 is 14 amino acids. Germline V gene sequence: CDR1 SGHVS, CDR2 FQNEAQ. The CDR3 sequence is CASSSPGLQDEQFF. CDR3 nucleotides: TGTGCCAGCAGCTCCCCGGGACTCCAAGATGAGCAGTTCTTC.

Details on this clonotype: This may arise from a read error, as a much more abundant clone is one base away. The J gene is TRBJ2-7, the V gene TRBV3-1; 7 bases are shared with TRBD1. This CDR3 has 13 residues. The germline V gene has CDR1 LGHDT and CDR2 YNNKEL (reference sequence). The DNA for the CDR3 is TGTGCCAGCAGCCAAGTGGGACAGCCCAGGCAGTCCTTC. It specifies CASSQVGQPRQSF.

This clonotype appeared many times. The chain has TRBV7-8 and TRBJ2-1; 7 nucleotides match TRBD1. Germline V gene lookup returns CDR1 SGHVS and CDR2 FQNEAQ. The CDR3 loop spans 16 amino acids. With 3 bases clipped from V and 3 bases from J, the junction kept 8 bases outside the gene matches. CDR3 sequence reads: CASSLKRGQRYNEQFF. The CDR3 nucleotides are TGTGCCAGCAGCTTGAAGAGGGGGCAACGCTACAATGAGCAGTTCTTC.

This clonotype has a handful of counts. The chain recombines TRBV5-1 with TRBJ2-7; D is undetermined. Trimming stripped 0 bases from V and 2 bases from J, with 15 bases between. The CDR3 runs 16 residues. CDR1 is SGHRS and CDR2 is YFSETQ in the germline V gene. Here the CDR3 reads CASSLAPGTAPYEQYF. CDR3 bases: TGCGCCAGCAGCTTGGCCCCGGGCACAGCGCCCTACGAGCAGTACTTC.

The CDR3 protein is CASSQDRVTYNEQFF. The CDR3 nucleotides are TGCGCCAGCAGCCAAGACAGGGTGACCTACAATGAGCAGTTCTTC. The J gene is TRBJ2-1, the V gene TRBV4-3; D possibly corresponds to TRBD1 (5 bases). Germline CDR1 and CDR2: LGHNA and YSLEER. The CDR3 contains 15 residues. Trimming shortened V by 0 bases and J by 2 bases, and 8 bases separated the two germline ends.

As regards this clonotype: The junction shows a germline mismatch at one end, possibly a read error. The CDR3 loop is CASSTGTSGGDTHYF. For the CDR3, the DNA is TGCGCCAGCAGCACCGGGACTAGCGGGGGGGATACGCATTATTTT. The chain links TRBV5-1 to TRBJ2-3; 16 bases agree with TRBD2. CDR3 length equals 15 residues. The germline gives CDR1 SGHRS, CDR2 YFSETQ.

The chain links TRBV2 to TRBJ2-5, with 11 bases fitting TRBD2. The germline V gene has CDR1 SNHLY and CDR2 FYNNEI. The CDR3 loop spans 16 amino acids. Trimming took 7 bases from V and 0 from J; bases not matched to a gene: 7. The DNA of the CDR3 is TGTGCCAGCAAGGCTAGCGGGGGGACGTACCAAGAGACCCAGTACTTC. It codes for CASKASGGTYQETQYF.

This clonotype was counted a few times. The chain has TRBV5-1 and TRBJ2-7; D may match TRBD1 or TRBD2 (5 bases each). The germline CDR1 and CDR2 sequences are SGHRS and YFSETQ. V was pared by 6 bases and J by 3 bases, with 13 bases between. The CDR3 runs to 13 residues. The CDR3: CASNGDGSYEQYF. Here the CDR3 DNA reads TGCGCCAGCAACGGGGACGGCAGCTACGAGCAGTACTTC. Full variable domain (missing parts from reference TRBV5-1 and TRBJ2-7): KAGVTQTPRYLIKTRGQQVTLSCSPISGHRSVSWYQQTPGQGLQFLFEYFSETQRNKGNFPGRFSGRQFSNSRSEMNVSTLELGDSALYLCASNGDGSYEQYFGPGTRLTVT.

This clonotype was counted only a few times. This chain connects TRBV18 to TRBJ2-3, with a weak D call TRBD2 (6 bases). The CDR3 consists of 15 residues. Germline CDR1 and CDR2: KGHSH and LQKENI. Trimming stripped 3 bases from V and 2 bases from J, with 12 bases between. CDR3 bases: TGTGCCAGCTCACCCTCGGGACTCGCCACAGATACGCAGTATTTT. The encoded protein is CASSPSGLATDTQYF.

This clonotype was counted only a few times. This chain joins TRBV5-1 and TRBJ2-7; 7 nucleotides match TRBD1. V lost 5 bases and J lost 3; bases outside the gene matches: 11. The CDR3 runs 15 residues. Germline loops: CDR1 SGHRS, CDR2 YFSETQ. CDR3 in amino acids: CASRYTTGTVYEQYF. CDR3 bases: TGCGCCAGCAGATACACCACCGGGACAGTCTACGAGCAGTACTTC.

The V and J genes are TRBV15 and TRBJ2-5; 9 nucleotides agree with TRBD2. The CDR3 extends over 15 amino acids. The V and J ends lost 0 bases and 3 bases, in that order; junction bases with no gene match: 2. The V gene's germline CDR1 is LNHNV and CDR2 YYDKDF (reference sequence). The CDR3 loop is CATSRERLAEETQYF. The CDR3 nucleotides are TGTGCCACCAGCAGAGAGCGACTAGCGGAAGAGACCCAGTACTTC.

The chain links TRBV12-3 or TRBV12-4 to TRBJ1-1; 8 bases are a match to TRBD1. The CDR3 loop spans 14 amino acids. V lost 6 bases to trimming and J lost 4 bases; unmatched junction nucleotides: 7. CDR3 loop: CASRSTTGVTEAFF. CDR3 coding DNA: TGTGCCAGCAGATCAACGACAGGGGTCACTGAAGCTTTCTTT.

The CDR3 region has the DNA TGCGCCAGCAGCTTGAGCCCGGGACAGGGTGTATCTGGGGCCAACGTCCTGACTTTC. Amino acid sequence: CASSLSPGQGVSGANVLTF. The chain links TRBV5-1 to TRBJ2-6; TRBD1 agrees at 9 bases. This CDR3 region has 19 residues. The germline V gene encodes CDR1 SGHRS and CDR2 YFSETQ. J lost 1 base, V lost 1 base, and 9 bases had no gene match.